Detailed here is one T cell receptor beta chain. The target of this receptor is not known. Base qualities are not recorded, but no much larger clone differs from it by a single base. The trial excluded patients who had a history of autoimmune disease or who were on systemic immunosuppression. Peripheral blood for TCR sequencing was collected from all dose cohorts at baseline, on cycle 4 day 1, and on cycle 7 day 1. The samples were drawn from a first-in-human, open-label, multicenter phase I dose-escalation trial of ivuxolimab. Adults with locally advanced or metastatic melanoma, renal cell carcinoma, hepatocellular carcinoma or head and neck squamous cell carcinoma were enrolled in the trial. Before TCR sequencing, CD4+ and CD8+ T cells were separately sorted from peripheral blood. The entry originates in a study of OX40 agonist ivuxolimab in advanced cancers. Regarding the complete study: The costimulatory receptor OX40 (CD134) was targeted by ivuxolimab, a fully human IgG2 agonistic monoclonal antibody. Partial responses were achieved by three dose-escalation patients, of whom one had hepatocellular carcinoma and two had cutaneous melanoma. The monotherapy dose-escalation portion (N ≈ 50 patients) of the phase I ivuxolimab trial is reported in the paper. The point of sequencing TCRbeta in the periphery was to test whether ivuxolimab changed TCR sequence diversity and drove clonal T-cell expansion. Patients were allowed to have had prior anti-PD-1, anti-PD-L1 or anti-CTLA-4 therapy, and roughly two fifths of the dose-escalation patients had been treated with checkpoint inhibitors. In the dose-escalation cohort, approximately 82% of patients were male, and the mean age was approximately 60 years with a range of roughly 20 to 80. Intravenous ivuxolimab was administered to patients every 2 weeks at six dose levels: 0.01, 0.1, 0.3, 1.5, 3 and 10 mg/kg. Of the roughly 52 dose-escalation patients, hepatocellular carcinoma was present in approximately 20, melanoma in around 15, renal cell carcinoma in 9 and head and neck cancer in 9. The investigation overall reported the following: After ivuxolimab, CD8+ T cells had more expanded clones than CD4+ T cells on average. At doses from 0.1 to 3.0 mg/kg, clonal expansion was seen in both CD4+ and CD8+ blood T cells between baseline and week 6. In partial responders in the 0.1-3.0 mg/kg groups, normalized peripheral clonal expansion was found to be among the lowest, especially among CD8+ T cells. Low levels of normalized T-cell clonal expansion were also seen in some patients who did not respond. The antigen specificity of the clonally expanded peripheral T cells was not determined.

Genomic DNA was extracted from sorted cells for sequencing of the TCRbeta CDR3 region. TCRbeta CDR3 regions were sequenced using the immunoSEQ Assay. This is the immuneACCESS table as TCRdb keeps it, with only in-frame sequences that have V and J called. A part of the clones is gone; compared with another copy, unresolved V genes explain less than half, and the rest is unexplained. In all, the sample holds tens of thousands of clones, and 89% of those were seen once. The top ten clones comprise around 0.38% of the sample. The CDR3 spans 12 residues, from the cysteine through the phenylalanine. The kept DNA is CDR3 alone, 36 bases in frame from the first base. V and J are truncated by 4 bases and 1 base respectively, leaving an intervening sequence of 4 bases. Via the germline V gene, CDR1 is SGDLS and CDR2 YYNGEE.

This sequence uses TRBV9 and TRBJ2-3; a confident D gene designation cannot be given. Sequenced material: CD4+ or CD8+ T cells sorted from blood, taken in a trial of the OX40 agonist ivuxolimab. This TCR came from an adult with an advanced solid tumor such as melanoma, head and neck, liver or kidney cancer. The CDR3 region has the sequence CASSPGTDTQYF. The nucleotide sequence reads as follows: TGTGCCAGCAGCCCGGGCACAGATACGCAGTATTTT.